This TCR beta chain was captured in a study of blood T cell repertoires in COVID-19. Background on the study: In each case, the material was cDNA or gDNA derived from T cells, B-cell-depleted T cells, or PBMCs.

Produced via immunoSEQ multiplex PCR; TCRdb's table is partial and in-frame only. The data show some 200,000 clones, around 85% seen once. Germline CDR1 is MNHNS and CDR2 is SASEGT. This CDR3 is 18 amino acids long. V lost 2 bases, J lost 9 bases, and 26 bases lay in between. The origin of this receptor is a woman aged 60 to 75 with acute or convalescent COVID-19. The chain joins TRBV6-1 to TRBJ2-1; perhaps TRBD2 as D (7 bases). The specimen was peripheral blood. The CDR3 nucleotides read TGTGCCAGCAGTGAATCCGTCCGGGACCCAATGAGGGGGGGTGAGCAGTTCTTC. It encodes CASSESVRDPMRGGEQFF.